This entry describes one T cell receptor beta chain. These data belong to a study of T cell clones after liver transplantation. The repertoire was sequenced with immunoSEQ multiplex PCR; TCRdb's copy has only in-frame clones and lacks some. The table records fewer than 110,000 clones, approximately 79% of them present only once. Germline V gives CDR1 LNHDA, CDR2 SQIVND (reference sequence). The ends lost 6 bases at V and 1 base at J; junction bases unmatched: 4. The CDR3 loop spans 16 amino acids. This receptor was taken from a human patient who received a liver transplant. Some T cells may trace back to the graft donor. Source: CD4+ T cells from blood, taken 47 months after liver transplant. J is TRBJ2-3 and V is TRBV19; 13 nucleotides match TRBD2. Here the CDR3 reads CASRTSGGRGTDTQYF. The CDR3 bases are TGTGCCAGTAGGACTAGCGGGGGGAGGGGCACAGATACGCAGTATTTT.